This TCR beta chain was sequenced during a study of early T cells in non-severe SARS-CoV-2 infection. Study at large: Sequenced bulk RNA came from whole blood that was unsorted, and chains were unpaired.

Study-wide points: CD4 and private specificities were missed by VDJdb matching, which favored anti-spike CD8 responses.

This clonotype occurred many times. Its specificity is not known. The CDR3 runs 12 residues. V lost 2 bases to trimming and J lost 5 bases, with 6 bases between them. Germline CDR1 and CDR2: SEHNR and FQNEAQ (reference sequence). Unique molecular identifier tags were affixed to discrete cDNA molecules. TCRdb passed the 5' RACE reads through MiXCR, listing each CDR3 protein once. The sample includes under 60,000 distinct CDR3 sequences, over 7.5% seen only once; the top ten take approximately 8.8%. Sequencing was carried out using whole blood. The chain joins TRBV7-9 to TRBJ1-1; D not certain. This clonotype originated in an adult who was a healthcare worker with PCR-confirmed SARS-CoV-2 infection or an uninfected control (not recorded which). The CDR3 DNA sequence: TGTGCCAGCAGCTTATCGAGGACTGAAGCTTTCTTT. Amino acid sequence: CASSLSRTEAFF.